In its sample, the clone carrying this T cell receptor beta chain was seen a few times. These data come from a study of identical twins. V trimming: 0 bases; J trimming: 0 bases; junction bases outside the gene matches: 11. Germline CDR1 SQVTM, CDR2 ANQGSEA. The CDR3 covers 17 residues. Using its own MiXCR run on the 5' RACE reads, TCRdb lists one record per CDR3 protein. The sample yields some 230,000 distinct CDR3 sequences, approximately 5.9% seen once. These data also featured in a second study, about T cells expressing NK-cell markers. That study adds: Sequencing of TCR beta repertoires drew on sorted CD3+CD56+NKG2C+, CD3+CD56+NKG2C- and CD3+CD56-NKG2C+ T cells. Among the eight sequenced donors, seven tested HCMV-seropositive and one tested seronegative.

This clonotype originated in a woman between 18 and 29 years old in good health. The chain couples TRBV29-1 to TRBJ2-7, with 7 bases matching TRBD1. Material: CD8+ T cells sorted from blood. The CDR3 sequence is CSVEDQEGGPSSYEQYF. Here the CDR3 DNA reads TGCAGCGTTGAAGATCAAGAAGGGGGCCCAAGCTCCTACGAGCAGTACTTC.